A selection of T cell receptor beta chains follows, all from one sample in a study of shared clonotypes between healthy human individuals. Data came from immunoSEQ multiplex PCR; TCRdb stores just in-frame clones and leaves some out. The table records around 600,000 clones, 95% to 98% of them present only once. The specimen sequenced was naive CD8+ T cells sorted from blood. The receptors were sampled from a young man in good health. CDR3s include the opening cysteine and the closing phenylalanine or tryptophan. The D gene is left open where the match is weak. Some rows mark clone size as missing; the rest say once, few, many or name a class of expanded clone.

TRBJ2-3,few,.,TRBV9,TGTGCCAGCAGCGTAGACGGCACAGATACGCAGTATTTT,CASSVDGTDTQYF
TRBJ1-5,.,TRBD1,TRBV7-2,TGTGCCAGCAGCTTAGGGACAGGGGTATCCCACAATCAGCCCCAGCATTTT,CASSLGTGVSHNQPQHF
TRBJ2-7,.,TRBD2,TRBV6-6,TGTGCCAGCGGGGATCAAGCGGGAGGGCCTTTCGAGCAGTACTTC,CASGDQAGGPFEQYF
TRBJ2-7,.,.,TRBV6-6,TGTGCCAGCAGTTACTCGGTGGAATCCTACGAGCAGTACTTC,CASSYSVESYEQYF
TRBJ2-7,.,TRBD2,TRBV5-6,TGTGCCAGCAGCCTCCGACGGGAGGCGTACGAGCAGTACTTC,CASSLRREAYEQYF
TRBJ1-1,.,.,TRBV2,TGTGCCAGCAGTACCACGGGGGGTATCACTGAAGCTTTCTTT,CASSTTGGITEAFF
TRBJ2-7,.,.,TRBV4-1,TGCGCCAGCAGCCAATCCTGGGGGTTTGCCTACGAGCAGTACTTC,CASSQSWGFAYEQYF
TRBJ2-2,.,.,TRBV28,TGTGCCAGCAGTTTGACAGGGAACACCGGGGAGCTGTTTTTT,CASSLTGNTGELFF
TRBJ2-2,.,.,TRBV2,TGTGCCACCGTAAGGCAGCCCGGGGAGCTGTTTTTT,CATVRQPGELFF
TRBJ1-5,.,.,TRBV7-9,TGTGCCAGCAGCTTAGTAGGAGGGCTCAGCAATCAGCCCCAGCATTTT,CASSLVGGLSNQPQHF
TRBJ2-2,.,TRBD2,TRBV29-1,TGCAGCGTTGAGTTGGCGGGAGATAACACCGGGGAGCTGTTTTTT,CSVELAGDNTGELFF
TRBJ2-7,.,TRBD1,TRBV7-2,TGTGCCAGCAAAATTCTACAGGGGCGAGATCCCTACGAGCAGTACTTC,CASKILQGRDPYEQYF
TRBJ2-1,.,.,TRBV25-1,TGTGCCAGCAGTGGGACTAACTCCTACAATGAGCAGTTCTTC,CASSGTNSYNEQFF
TRBJ2-1,.,.,TRBV10-3,TGTGCCATCAGTGAGCAGGTATCCGGGAACAATGAGCAGTTCTTC,CAISEQVSGNNEQFF
TRBJ2-1,.,.,TRBV29-1,TGCAGCGTTGTCGGAGCGGAACAATATGAGCAGTTCTTC,CSVVGAEQYEQFF
TRBJ2-1,.,.,TRBV7-8,TGTGCCAGCAGCTTCTCCCGAGGGTCGGCCTGGGGGCAGTTCTTC,CASSFSRGSAWGQFF
TRBJ2-3,.,.,TRBV7-2,TGTGCCAGCAGCTTAGCATTGGGAGCAGATACGCAGTATTTT,CASSLALGADTQYF
TRBJ2-6,.,.,TRBV5-6,TGTGCCAGCAGCTTGGCCTACGGAGACTCTGGGGCCAACGTCCTGACTTTC,CASSLAYGDSGANVLTF
TRBJ2-7,.,.,TRBV7-7,TGTGCTAGCAGCTTAGAAGCAGGGATGGACGAGCAGTACTTC,CASSLEAGMDEQYF
TRBJ1-3,once,TRBD1,TRBV29-1,TGCAGCGTCCCTGAAGGGGGCGCCGGATATGGAAACACCATATATTTT,CSVPEGGAGYGNTIYF
TRBJ2-7,.,TRBD2,TRBV28,TGTGCCAGCAGACCTAGCGGGGGCAGGGAGCAGTACTTC,CASRPSGGREQYF
TRBJ2-7,.,.,TRBV27,TGTGCCAGCAGTTTAGGGCTGATCTACGAGCAGTACTTC,CASSLGLIYEQYF
TRBJ2-5,.,TRBD1,TRBV27,TGTGCCAGCAGAGTGAAGGGGGCCTGGGCGCCCCGGGAGACCCAGTACTTC,CASRVKGAWAPRETQYF
TRBJ1-1,.,TRBD1,TRBV29-1,TGCAGCACCCGGGACAGGGTTTTCATTGAAGCTTTCTTT,CSTRDRVFIEAFF
TRBJ2-1,.,TRBD1,TRBV4-2,TGTGCCAGCAGCCAAGATCCCAGGGGGCCCCGCAATGAGCAGTTCTTC,CASSQDPRGPRNEQFF
TRBJ2-1,.,.,TRBV5-1,TGCGCCAGCAGCTTCGCGACGACCCACAATGAGCAGTTCTTC,CASSFATTHNEQFF
TRBJ1-5,.,.,TRBV7-8,TGTGCCAGCAGCTTATTTGTAAGGGGTAGCAATCAGCCCCAGCATTTT,CASSLFVRGSNQPQHF
TRBJ1-1,.,TRBD1,TRBV6-5,TGTGCCAGCAGGACAGGGGGTTTTGAAGCTTTCTTT,CASRTGGFEAFF
TRBJ2-7,once,TRBD1,TRBV5-6,TGTGCCAGCAGCAAGACAGGGTCGTCCTACGAGCAGTACTTC,CASSKTGSSYEQYF
TRBJ2-7,.,TRBD2,TRBV6-1,TGTGCCAGCCTTAGGATAGCGGGCTACGAGCAGTACTTC,CASLRIAGYEQYF